This T cell receptor beta chain came from a study of T-cell reconstitution after alpha-beta-depleted transplantation in children. Overall study findings and caveats: Reportedly, alpha-beta T cells present about two months post-transplant originated from several hundred expanded clones of graft origin. High day-60 TCRbeta diversity in some patients came from surviving recipient T cells and thymic progenitors. A year had passed since transplant, and T-cell counts and diversity by then came mostly from newly produced T cells.

In regard to this clonotype: Its antigen remains unidentified.

The CDR3 spans 14 residues. CDR1 and CDR2 from the germline V gene are MNHEY and SMNVEV (reference sequence). V lost 3 bases and J lost 15, with 22 bases in between. A TCRbeta library incorporating unique molecular identifiers was prepared. TCRdb called the PCR reads again in MiXCR, with one record for every CDR3 protein. The repertoire holds 610,000 or so distinct CDR3 sequences, with roughly 27% as singletons. The sequencing used PBMCs, collected before TCRalphabeta/CD19-depleted stem cell transplant. This receptor was taken from a boy in the first two years of life with Wiskott-Aldrich syndrome, due to receive a stem cell transplant. J is TRBJ2-3 and V is TRBV27; weak D call: TRBD2 (6 bases). The CDR3 nucleotides read TGTGCCAGCAGTTTTAGTGGTAAGGGAGGCCGCCACTATTTT. Translated: CASSFSGKGGRHYF.